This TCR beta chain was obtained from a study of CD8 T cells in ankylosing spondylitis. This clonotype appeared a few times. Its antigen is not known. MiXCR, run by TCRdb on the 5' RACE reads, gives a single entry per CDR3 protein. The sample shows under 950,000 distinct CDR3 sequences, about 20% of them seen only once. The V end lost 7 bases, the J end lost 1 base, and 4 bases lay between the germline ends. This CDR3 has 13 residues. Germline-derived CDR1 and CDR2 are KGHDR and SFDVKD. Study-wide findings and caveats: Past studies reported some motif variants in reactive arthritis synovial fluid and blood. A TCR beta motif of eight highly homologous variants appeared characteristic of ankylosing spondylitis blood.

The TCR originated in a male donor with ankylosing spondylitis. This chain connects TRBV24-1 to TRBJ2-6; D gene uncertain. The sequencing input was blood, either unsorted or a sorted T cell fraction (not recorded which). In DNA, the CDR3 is TGTGCCACCAGCACATCTGGGGCCAACGTCCTGACTTTC. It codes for CATSTSGANVLTF.